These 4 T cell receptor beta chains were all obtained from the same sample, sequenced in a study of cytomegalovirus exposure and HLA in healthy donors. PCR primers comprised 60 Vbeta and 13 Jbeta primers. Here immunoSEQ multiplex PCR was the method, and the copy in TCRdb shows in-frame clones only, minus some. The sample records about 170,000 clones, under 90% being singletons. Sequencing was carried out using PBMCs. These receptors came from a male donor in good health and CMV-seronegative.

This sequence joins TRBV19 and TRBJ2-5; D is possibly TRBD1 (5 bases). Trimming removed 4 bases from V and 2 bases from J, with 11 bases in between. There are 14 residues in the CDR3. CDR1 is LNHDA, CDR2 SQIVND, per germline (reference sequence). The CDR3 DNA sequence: TGTGCCAGTAGTAGGACACTACTACAAGAGACCCAGTACTTC. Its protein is CASSRTLLQETQYF.

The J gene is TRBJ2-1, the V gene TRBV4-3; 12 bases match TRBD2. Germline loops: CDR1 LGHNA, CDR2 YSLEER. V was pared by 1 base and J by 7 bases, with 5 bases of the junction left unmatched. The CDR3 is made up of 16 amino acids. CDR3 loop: CASSQAGTSGRNEQFF. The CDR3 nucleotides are TGCGCCAGCAGCCAAGCGGGAACTAGCGGGAGGAATGAGCAGTTCTTC.

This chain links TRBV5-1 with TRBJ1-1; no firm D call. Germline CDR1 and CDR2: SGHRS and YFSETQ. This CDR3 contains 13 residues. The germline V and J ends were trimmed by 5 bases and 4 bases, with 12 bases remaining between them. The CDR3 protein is CASRQEKRTEAFF. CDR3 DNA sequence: TGCGCCAGCAGGCAGGAAAAACGCACTGAAGCTTTCTTT.

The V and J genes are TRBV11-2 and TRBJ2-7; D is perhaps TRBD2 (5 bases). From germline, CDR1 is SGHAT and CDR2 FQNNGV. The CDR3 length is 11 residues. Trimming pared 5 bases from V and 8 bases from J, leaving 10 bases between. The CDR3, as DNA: TGTGCCAGCAGCCTAAGGACTCAGCAGTACTTC. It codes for CASSLRTQQYF.